This entry lists 24 T cell receptor beta chains sequenced from one sample in a study of regulatory T cells in long-lasting Graves disease. In building TCR beta libraries, iRepertoire HTBI primers were used together with Arm-PCR of CDR3 regions. MiXCR, run by TCRdb on the multiplex PCR reads, gives a single entry per CDR3 protein. The sample consists of 700,000 or so distinct CDR3 sequences, around 30% of them appearing once. Regarding time point: persistent/refractory GD, antithyroid drugs over 5 years with positive TRAb. Following extraction of RNA from PBMCs, that RNA was used to make the TCR library. The sequencing here drew on peripheral blood mononuclear cells (PBMCs), taken when the disease was refractory, from a patient treated with antithyroid drugs. The source of these receptors is a female donor with Graves disease.

This clonotype was recorded at least ten times. The rearrangement uses TRBV12-3 or TRBV12-4 and TRBJ2-7, with D tentatively TRBD2 (6 bases). This CDR3 contains 13 residues. Trimming stripped 0 bases from V and 7 bases from J, with 10 bases between. The CDR3 region is CASSLAVAVEQYF. CDR3 in DNA: TGTGCCAGCAGTTTAGCGGTAGCGGTGGAGCAGTACTTC.

V usage is TRBV28 and J usage is TRBJ2-2; D call uncertain. The germline V gene encodes CDR1 MDHEN and CDR2 SYDVKM. CDR3 size: 13 residues. V was clipped by 7 bases and J by 0 bases, with 6 bases between them. CDR3 sequence reads: CASKEPNTGELFF. The CDR3 DNA reads TGTGCCAGCAAGGAGCCGAACACCGGGGAGCTGTTTTTT.

The rearrangement links TRBV7-9 to TRBJ1-4; tentative D call: TRBD1 (6 bases). There are 15 residues in the CDR3. In germline, CDR1 is SEHNR, CDR2 FQNEAQ (reference sequence). The V end was cut by 2 bases, the J end by 5 bases, with 12 bases between. The CDR3 loop is CASSLTPQGNEKLFF. CDR3 nucleotides: TGTGCCAGCAGCTTAACCCCCCAGGGGAATGAAAAACTGTTTTTT.

CDR3 amino acids: CASTGLAGGQETQYF. In DNA form, the CDR3 reads TGTGCCAGCACCGGACTAGCGGGAGGGCAAGAGACCCAGTACTTC. This rearrangement joins TRBV6-1 to TRBJ2-5; 15 bases fit TRBD2. Germline V gene sequence: CDR1 MNHNS, CDR2 SASEGT. V shed 7 bases, J shed 2 bases, and the junction held 2 bases outside the gene matches. CDR3 size: 15 residues.

This chain joins TRBV6-1 and TRBJ2-7; 10 bases are shared with TRBD1. Germline lookup yields CDR1 MNHNS and CDR2 SASEGT. With V trimmed by 5 bases and J by 2 bases, 6 bases remained unmatched. There are 15 residues in the CDR3. CDR3 region: CASSNRGQGAYEQYF. The DNA for the CDR3 is TGTGCCAGCAGTAACCGCGGACAGGGGGCCTACGAGCAGTACTTC.

As for this clonotype: It may be a read error: a sequence one base away is much more abundant. The chain couples TRBV28 to TRBJ1-1; TRBD1 is a possible D gene (6 bases). Germline values: CDR1 MDHEN, CDR2 SYDVKM. Deletions cut 2 bases from V and 4 bases from J, with 14 bases between. This CDR3 spans 15 amino acids. DNA of the CDR3: TGTGCCAGCAGTTTAGGGGGGGCGGGCGGCACTGAAGCTTTCTTT. It translates to CASSLGGAGGTEAFF.

The genes are TRBV10-3 and TRBJ1-2; 7 bases align to TRBD1. CDR1 is ENHRY and CDR2 is SYGVKD in the germline V gene. CDR3 size: 15 residues. V shed 3 bases, J shed 0 bases, and the junction held 4 bases outside the gene matches. CDR3 in amino acids: CAISDRDSSNYGYTF. DNA for the CDR3: TGTGCCATCAGTGATCGGGACAGCTCTAACTATGGCTACACCTTC.

There are a few counts of this clonotype. The CDR3 nucleotides read TGTGCCAGCAGCCAAGGCGGACAGGGTGGGATTTCACCCCTCCACTTT. It specifies CASSQGGQGGISPLHF. The chain combines TRBV3-1 with TRBJ1-6, with TRBD1 matching 8 bases. CDR1 and CDR2 from the germline V gene are LGHDT and YNNKEL (reference sequence). There are 16 residues in the CDR3. V lost 1 base, J lost 9 bases, and 8 bases stayed unmatched.

This clonotype was seen many times. V usage is TRBV12-3 or TRBV12-4 and J usage is TRBJ1-2; possibly TRBD1 for D (6 bases). The V end lost 5 bases, the J end lost 3 bases, and 13 bases lay between the germline ends. This CDR3 has 14 amino acids. The CDR3: CASSLQQGYYGYTF. The CDR3 region has the DNA TGTGCCAGCAGTCTCCAACAGGGATACTATGGCTACACCTTC.

This clonotype came up many times. The V and J genes are TRBV2 and TRBJ1-6; D unresolved. Trimming cost V 6 bases and J 0 bases, with 12 bases left between them. Germline values: CDR1 SNHLY, CDR2 FYNNEI. The CDR3 loop spans 16 amino acids. CDR3 DNA sequence: TGTGCCAGCAGACTCTCAGAAAGCTCCTATAATTCACCCCTCCACTTT. It is translated as CASRLSESSYNSPLHF.

The table lists this clonotype with a few counts. This chain links TRBV28 with TRBJ1-2; 8 bases match TRBD1. Germline V CDR1 and CDR2: MDHEN, SYDVKM. The CDR3 totals 15 residues. Germline trimming cut 4 bases from V and 2 bases from J; bases unmatched to any gene: 6. The CDR3 loop is CASSSPDRANYGYTF. CDR3 sequence (DNA): TGTGCCAGCAGTTCCCCGGACAGGGCGAACTATGGCTACACCTTC.

This clonotype has a handful of counts. J is TRBJ2-7 and V is TRBV5-1; 11 bases are a match to TRBD2. The CDR3 contains 16 residues. Germline V gene data show CDR1 as SGHRS and CDR2 as YFSETQ. V was pared by 4 bases and J by 5 bases, with 11 bases of the junction left unmatched. CDR3 sequence: CASSELAGVKTNEQYF. The DNA for the CDR3 is TGCGCCAGCAGCGAACTAGCGGGAGTTAAGACGAACGAGCAGTACTTC.

This clonotype was counted at least ten times. This chain joins TRBV7-3 and TRBJ2-1; 7 bases are a match to TRBD2. Germline CDR1 is SGHTA and CDR2 is FQGTGA. The CDR3 runs to 12 residues. After removal of 8 bases from V and 6 bases from J, the junction contained 4 bases not matched to a gene. DNA for the CDR3: TGTGCCAGCGGACTAGGGTTCAATGAGCAGTTCTTC. Translated: CASGLGFNEQFF.

This clonotype appeared many times. V usage is TRBV11-3 and J usage is TRBJ2-5; 12 bases map to TRBD1. Germline V gene data show CDR1 as SGHNT and CDR2 as YENEEA. V gave up 5 bases and J gave up 5 bases; unmatched junction bases: 9. This CDR3 is built from 16 residues. The CDR3 sequence: CASSPGTGGFFETQYF. CDR3 coding DNA: TGTGCCAGCAGCCCCGGGACAGGGGGCTTCTTTGAGACCCAGTACTTC.

The chain combines TRBV28 with TRBJ2-3, with 8 nucleotides matching TRBD2. CDR1 is MDHEN, CDR2 SYDVKM, per germline. The CDR3 loop spans 15 amino acids. V shed 3 bases, J shed 5 bases, and the junction held 7 bases outside the gene matches. CDR3 in DNA: TGTGCCAGCAGTTTCGCGGGAGGATCTGGAGATACGCAGTATTTT. Amino acids: CASSFAGGSGDTQYF.

Ten or more counts support this clonotype. The CDR3 DNA reads TGTGCCAGCAGTTCCCGGACTCCCTTGTCTGGGGCCAACGTCCTGACTTTC. Protein sequence: CASSSRTPLSGANVLTF. The chain is built from TRBV12-3 or TRBV12-4 and TRBJ2-6; weak D call: TRBD2 (5 bases). The CDR3 contains 17 residues. V gave up 4 bases and J gave up 1 base, with 14 bases separating them.

The chain links TRBV20-1 to TRBJ2-1, with a tentative D call TRBD1 (6 bases). CDR1 is DFQATT and CDR2 is SNEGSKA in the germline V gene (reference sequence). The CDR3 has 16 residues. The ends were cut back, 0 bases at V and 1 base at J, with 13 bases in the middle. CDR3 in DNA: TGCAGTGCTAGAGATCGGGGACATCCTTCCTACAATGAGCAGTTCTTC. As protein: CSARDRGHPSYNEQFF.

This clonotype was picked up many times. J is TRBJ1-2 and V is TRBV12-3 or TRBV12-4; D is unresolved. CDR3 length: 12 amino acids. The germline V and J ends were trimmed by 6 bases and 13 bases, with 18 bases remaining between them. The CDR3 region has the DNA TGTGCCAGCAGCCTCCGTCGCGGGGAGGTCACCTTC. It yields the protein CASSLRRGEVTF.

This clonotype has only a few counts. The rearrangement uses TRBV20-1 and TRBJ1-1, with a possible D match to TRBD1 (6 bases). Germline CDR1 reads DFQATT; CDR2 reads SNEGSKA (reference sequence). The V and J ends lost 3 bases and 6 bases respectively, with 11 bases between them. The CDR3 has 12 residues. CDR3 DNA sequence: TGCAGTGCTAGCAGGGGACTATCTGAAGCTTTCTTT. Its protein product is CSASRGLSEAFF.

Only a few counts were recorded for this clonotype. This chain uses TRBV20-1 with TRBJ1-1; D is ambiguous. The V end lost 1 base, the J end lost 6 bases, and 18 bases lay between the germline ends. Germline V lookup: CDR1 DFQATT, CDR2 SNEGSKA (reference sequence). This CDR3 has 15 amino acids. The CDR3 sequence: CSARGLRTVGAEAFF. The DNA of the CDR3 is TGCAGTGCTAGAGGTCTTCGAACGGTTGGCGCTGAAGCTTTCTTT.

The chain has TRBV29-1 and TRBJ2-7; D is perhaps TRBD2 (6 bases). The CDR3 contains 12 residues. Germline loops: CDR1 SQVTM, CDR2 ANQGSEA. Trimming stripped 5 bases from V and 8 bases from J, with 16 bases between. This CDR3 is CSVRFGGVKQYF. Here the CDR3 DNA reads TGCAGCGTTCGATTCGGGGGAGTGAAGCAGTACTTC.

CDR3 in amino acids: CASTWASEAFF. In DNA, the CDR3 is TGTGCCAGCACCTGGGCCTCTGAAGCTTTCTTT. The chain links TRBV28 to TRBJ1-1; no firm D call. The CDR3 length is 11 residues. The V and J ends lost 7 bases and 6 bases respectively, with 9 bases between them. Germline-derived CDR1 and CDR2 are MDHEN and SYDVKM.

In this sample, this clonotype turned up a few times. The J gene is TRBJ1-2, the V gene TRBV20-1; D is undetermined. The V end was cut by 6 bases, the J end by 3 bases, with 11 bases between. This CDR3 comprises 12 residues. Looked up from germline, CDR1 is DFQATT and CDR2 is SNEGSKA (reference sequence). The chain's CDR3 is CSARPGDYGYTF. For the CDR3, the DNA is TGCAGTGCCAGACCCGGGGACTATGGCTACACCTTC.

This chain uses TRBV19 with TRBJ2-4; possible D gene TRBD1, 6 bases. CDR1 and CDR2 from the germline V gene are LNHDA and SQIVND (reference sequence). The CDR3 is made up of 15 amino acids. Trimming pared 7 bases from V and 4 bases from J, leaving 17 bases between. CDR3 amino acids: CASNSPGHAKNIQYF. CDR3 in DNA: TGTGCCAGTAATTCACCGGGACACGCAAAAAACATTCAGTACTTC.